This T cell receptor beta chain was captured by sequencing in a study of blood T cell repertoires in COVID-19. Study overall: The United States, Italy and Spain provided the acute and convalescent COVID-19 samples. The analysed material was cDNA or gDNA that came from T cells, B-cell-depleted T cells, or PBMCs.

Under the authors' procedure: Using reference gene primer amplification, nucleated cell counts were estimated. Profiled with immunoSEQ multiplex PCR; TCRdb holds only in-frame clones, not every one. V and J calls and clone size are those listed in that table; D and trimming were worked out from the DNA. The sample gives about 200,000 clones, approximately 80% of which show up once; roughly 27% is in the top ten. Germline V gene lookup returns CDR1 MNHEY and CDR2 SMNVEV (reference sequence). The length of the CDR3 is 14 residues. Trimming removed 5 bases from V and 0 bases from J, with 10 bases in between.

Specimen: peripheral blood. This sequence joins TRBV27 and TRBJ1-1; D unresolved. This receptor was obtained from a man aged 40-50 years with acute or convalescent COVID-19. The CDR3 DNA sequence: TGTGCCAGCAGTCCCTCTGACATGAACACTGAAGCTTTCTTT. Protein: CASSPSDMNTEAFF.